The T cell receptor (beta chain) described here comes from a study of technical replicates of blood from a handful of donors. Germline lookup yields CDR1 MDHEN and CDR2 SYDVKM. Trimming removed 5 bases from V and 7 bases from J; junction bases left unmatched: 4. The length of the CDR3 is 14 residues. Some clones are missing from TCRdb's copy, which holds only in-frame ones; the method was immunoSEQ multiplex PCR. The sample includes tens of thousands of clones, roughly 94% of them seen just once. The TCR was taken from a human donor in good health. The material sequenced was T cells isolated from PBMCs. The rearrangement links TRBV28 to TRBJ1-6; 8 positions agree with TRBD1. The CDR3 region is CASSPGGGNSPLHF. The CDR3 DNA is TGTGCCAGCAGTCCAGGGGGCGGGAATTCACCCCTCCACTTT.